Included here is one T cell receptor beta chain sequence, with context. The antigen is undetermined. Clones were read by immunoSEQ multiplex PCR, and TCRdb kept only the in-frame ones, dropping some. The sample contains roughly 140,000 clones, approximately 90% of which appear only once. The sample comes from a study of T cell responses to AZD1222 COVID-19 vaccine. Study results and limitations: Within unmutated variant regions lay the reported targets of nearly half of spike-specific TCRs. Baseline seropositivity characterized only a handful of AZD1222 recipients.

V was cut by 0 bases and J by 5 bases, with 9 bases left in between. Per the germline V gene, CDR1 is SGHRS and CDR2 is YFSETQ. This CDR3 has 14 residues. The rearrangement joins TRBV5-1 to TRBJ1-5; D unclear. Sequences were derived from peripheral blood, sampled on day 0 of MenACWY control vaccination. The TCR was taken from an adult in good health. The CDR3 nucleotides read TGCGCCAGCAGCTTGGACCCCTCGGATCAGCCCCAGCATTTT. It translates to CASSLDPSDQPQHF.